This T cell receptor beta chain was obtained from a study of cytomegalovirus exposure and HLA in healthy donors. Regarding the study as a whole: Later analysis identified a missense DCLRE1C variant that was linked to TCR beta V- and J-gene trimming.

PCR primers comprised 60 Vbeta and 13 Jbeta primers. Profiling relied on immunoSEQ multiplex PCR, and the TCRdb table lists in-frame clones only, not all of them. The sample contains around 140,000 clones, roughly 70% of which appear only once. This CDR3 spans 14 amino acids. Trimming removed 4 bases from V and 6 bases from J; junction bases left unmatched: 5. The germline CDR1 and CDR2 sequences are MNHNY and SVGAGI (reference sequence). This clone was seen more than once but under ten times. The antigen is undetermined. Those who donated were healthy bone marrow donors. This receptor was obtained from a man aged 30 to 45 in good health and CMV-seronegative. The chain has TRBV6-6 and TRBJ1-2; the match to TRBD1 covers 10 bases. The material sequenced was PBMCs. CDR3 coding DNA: TGTGCCAGCAGTTCCCCGACAGGGGGCGATGGCTACACCTTC. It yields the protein CASSSPTGGDGYTF.